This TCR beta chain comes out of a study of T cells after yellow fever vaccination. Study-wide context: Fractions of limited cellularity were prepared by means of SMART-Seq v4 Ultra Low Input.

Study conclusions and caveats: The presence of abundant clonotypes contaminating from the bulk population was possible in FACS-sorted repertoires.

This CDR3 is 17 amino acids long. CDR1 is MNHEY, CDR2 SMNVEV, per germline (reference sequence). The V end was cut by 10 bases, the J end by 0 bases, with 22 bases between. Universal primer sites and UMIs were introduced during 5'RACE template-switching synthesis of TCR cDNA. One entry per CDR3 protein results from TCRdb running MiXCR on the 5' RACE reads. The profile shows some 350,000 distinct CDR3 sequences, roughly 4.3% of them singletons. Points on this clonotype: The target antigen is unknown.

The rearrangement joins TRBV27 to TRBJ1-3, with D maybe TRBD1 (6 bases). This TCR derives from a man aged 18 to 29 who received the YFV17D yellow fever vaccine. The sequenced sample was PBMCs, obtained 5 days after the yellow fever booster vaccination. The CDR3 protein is CAKQRCRGWNSGNTIYF. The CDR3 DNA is TGTGCCAAGCAGCGGTGCAGGGGCTGGAACTCTGGAAACACCATATATTTT.